Sequencing of this T cell receptor beta chain was carried out in a study of cytotoxic CD8 clonotypes in ibrutinib-treated CLL. For the study at large: Response samples were drawn at a median of roughly 13 months of treatment, range 6 to 36.

Study observations and caveats: An increase in clonality occurred at ibrutinib response, followed by a return toward baseline at progression. Clonality at baseline surpassed age-matched healthy donors and tracked circulating CD8+ T-cell counts.

The CDR3 totals 18 residues. Trimming took 4 bases from V and 4 from J; bases not matched to a gene: 15. Looked up from germline, CDR1 is SGDLS and CDR2 is YYNGEE. Assay used: immunoSEQ multiplex PCR; TCRdb lists only in-frame clones, some missing. The profile covers a few hundred thousand clones, with around three quarters appearing a single time and 15% to 19% taken by the ten largest. Concerning this clone itself: The antigen is unknown.

The sample in question was PBMCs, obtained after 24 months of ibrutinib treatment. The clonotype was recovered from a human donor with chronic lymphocytic leukemia. The chain combines TRBV9 with TRBJ2-1; 9 nucleotides agree with TRBD2. In DNA form, the CDR3 reads TGTGCCAGCAGCTCCGGGACGGCCGGGACTAGCAGTTACAATGAGCAGTTCTTC. This codes for CASSSGTAGTSSYNEQFF.